This T cell receptor (beta chain) was captured in a study of CD8 T cells in ankylosing spondylitis. The CDR3 has 16 amino acids. Germline V gene sequence: CDR1 MNHEY, CDR2 SMNVEV (reference sequence). Trimming removed 0 bases from V and 1 base from J; junction bases left unmatched: 3. Scientists made TCR beta libraries using quantitative 5'-RACE with molecular barcodes. Via MiXCR, TCRdb re-called the 5' RACE reads, giving one row per CDR3 protein. Of about 200,000 distinct CDR3 sequences listed, 13% are singletons. This clonotype was counted between two and nine times. This sequence was found in a male donor with ankylosing spondylitis or in good health (not recorded which). This chain connects TRBV27 to TRBJ2-1, with 7 bases fitting TRBD2. The sequenced sample consisted of blood, either unsorted or a sorted T cell fraction (not recorded which). CDR3 coding DNA: TGTGCCAGCAGTTTATCGATAGCGGGTTCCTACAATGAGCAGTTCTTC. It specifies CASSLSIAGSYNEQFF.